The 10 T cell receptor beta chains reported below all come from one sample, sequenced in a study of metastatic and nonmetastatic thyroid tumors. TCRdb re-clonotyped the PCR reads through MiXCR. There are around 16,000 clones in the sample; 10% to 15% occur only once, and roughly 31% lies in the top ten. Treatment of any kind had been given to no patient before thyroid surgery. The sequenced sample was blood. These receptor sequences come from a female donor with papillary thyroid cancer or a benign thyroid nodule (not recorded which). Some clones in this sample may be carry-over from other donors' samples.

For this clone: An end of the junction does not agree with germline; a read error may underlie this. The chain recombines TRBV5-1 with TRBJ1-1, with D unclear. There are 15 residues in the CDR3. Germline CDR1 is SGHRS and CDR2 is YFSETQ. In DNA form, the CDR3 reads TGCACCAGCAGCTTCGTGGAGGCATTGAACACTGAAGCTTTCTTT. Its translation is CTSSFVEALNTEAFF.

Many counts were recorded for this clone. V gene TRBV27 combines with J gene TRBJ1-5; 7 bases match TRBD1. The CDR3 is 13 amino acids. The germline CDR1 and CDR2 sequences are MNHEY and SMNVEV (reference sequence). J lost 5 bases, V lost 6 bases, and 4 bases had no gene match. The CDR3 DNA reads as TGTGCCAGCAGCGACAGGGAAGATCAGCCCCAGCATTTT. Translating it yields CASSDREDQPQHF.

The chain combines TRBV19 with TRBJ1-6; 7 bases line up with TRBD1. From germline, CDR1 is LNHDA and CDR2 SQIVND (reference sequence). The CDR3 runs 13 residues. After removal of 11 bases from V and 10 bases from J, the junction contained 11 bases not matched to a gene. CDR3 amino acids: CAGTGTDFSPLHF. CDR3 bases: TGTGCCGGTACCGGGACAGACTTCTCACCCCTCCACTTT.

Ten or more counts support this clone. No conserved phenylalanine or tryptophan is present at the end of the CDR3, so a read error is the likely explanation. It is unclear where the CDR3 begins or ends on the DNA, so no DNA is shown, and the CDR3 is as TCRdb lists it. The CDR3 protein is CASSSVIST. V is TRBV7-6 and J is TRBJ2-1. The CDR3 adds up to 9 amino acids, both ends counted. CDR1 is SGHVS, CDR2 FNYEAQ, per germline.

J is TRBJ2-5 and V is TRBV6-2 or TRBV6-3; D assignment may be TRBD1 or TRBD2 (5 bases each). Trimming removed 1 base at V and 3 bases at J, with 12 bases between. This CDR3 has 15 residues. CDR1 is MNHEY and CDR2 is SVGEGT in the germline V gene. DNA for the CDR3: TGTGCCAGCAGTTACTTAGGGACGGAAAAAGAGACCCAGTACTTC. Amino acid sequence: CASSYLGTEKETQYF.

There are many counts of this clone. The rearrangement uses TRBV27 and TRBJ2-2, with TRBD2 identical over 14 bases. This CDR3 comprises 18 residues. Germline V CDR1 and CDR2: MNHEY, SMNVEV (reference sequence). V lost 3 bases, J lost 6 bases, and 9 bases stayed unmatched. The CDR3 nucleotides are TGTGCCAGCAGTTTGAGGACTAGCGGGGGGCAGACGGCCGGGGAGCTGTTTTTT. Residues: CASSLRTSGGQTAGELFF.

This clone was picked up many times. The chain recombines TRBV5-1 with TRBJ2-7; TRBD2 matches 9 bases. Per germline, CDR1 SGHRS and CDR2 YFSETQ. V trimming: 4 bases; J trimming: 5 bases; junction bases outside the gene matches: 10. This CDR3 contains 15 residues. The CDR3 region has the DNA TGCGCCAGCAGCCAGATGACTAGCGGAGGAGACGAGCAGTACTTC. This translates into CASSQMTSGGDEQYF.

This clone was picked up a small number of times. V is TRBV6-1 and J is TRBJ2-7; 12 bases match TRBD1. J was trimmed by 7 bases and V by 1 base; bases with no gene match: 5. CDR1 and CDR2 from the germline V gene are MNHNS and SASEGT. This CDR3 region has 15 residues. In DNA form, the CDR3 reads TGTGCCAGCAGTGAAGAGGGACAGGGGGCTCAGGAGCAGTACTTC. This gives the protein CASSEEGQGAQEQYF.

The rearrangement uses TRBV6-1 and TRBJ1-1; D is unresolved. The germline CDR1 and CDR2 sequences are MNHNS and SASEGT. V gave up 6 bases and J gave up 5 bases, with 19 bases separating them. The CDR3 spans 15 residues. In DNA form, the CDR3 reads TGTGCCAGCAGGGGGTTGTGGAGGGTCCTTACTGAAGCTTTCTTT. As protein: CASRGLWRVLTEAFF.

This clone was seen only a few times. A much larger clone lies a single base off, so this may be a read error. The chain uses TRBV7-8 and TRBJ2-5; weak D call: TRBD2 (6 bases). V dropped 2 bases and J dropped 9 bases, with 16 bases sitting between them. The CDR3 is 14 amino acids. Germline V gives CDR1 SGHVS, CDR2 FQNEAQ. The CDR3 bases are TGTGCCAGCAGCTTAACGTCCGGCGGGGAGGCCCAGTACTTC. Translating gives CASSLTSGGEAQYF.